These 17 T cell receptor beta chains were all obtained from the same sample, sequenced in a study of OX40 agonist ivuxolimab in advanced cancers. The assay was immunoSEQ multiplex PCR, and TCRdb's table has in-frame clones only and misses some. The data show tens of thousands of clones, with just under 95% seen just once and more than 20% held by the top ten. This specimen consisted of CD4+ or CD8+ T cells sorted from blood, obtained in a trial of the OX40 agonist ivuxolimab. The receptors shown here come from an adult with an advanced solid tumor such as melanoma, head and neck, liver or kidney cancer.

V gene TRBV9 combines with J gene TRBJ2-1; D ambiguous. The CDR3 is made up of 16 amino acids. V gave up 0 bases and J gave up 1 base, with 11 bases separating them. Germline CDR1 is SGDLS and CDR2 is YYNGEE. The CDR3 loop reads CASSVAPPESYNEQFF. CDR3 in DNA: TGTGCCAGCAGCGTAGCACCTCCTGAATCCTACAATGAGCAGTTCTTC.

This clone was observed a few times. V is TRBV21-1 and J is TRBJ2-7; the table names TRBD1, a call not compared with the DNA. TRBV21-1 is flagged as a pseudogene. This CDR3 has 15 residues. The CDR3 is CASSKYDRATYEQYF. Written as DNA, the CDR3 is TGTGCCAGCAGCAAATACGACAGGGCGACCTACGAGCAGTACTTC.

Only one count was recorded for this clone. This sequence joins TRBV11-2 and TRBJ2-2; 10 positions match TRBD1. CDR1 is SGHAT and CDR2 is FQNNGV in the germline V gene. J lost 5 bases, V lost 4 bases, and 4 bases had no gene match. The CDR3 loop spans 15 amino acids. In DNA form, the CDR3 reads TGTGCCAGCAGCTCCCGGGACAGGGGTACCGGGGAGCTGTTTTTT. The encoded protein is CASSSRDRGTGELFF. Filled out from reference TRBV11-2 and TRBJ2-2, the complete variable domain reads EAGVAQSPRYKIIEKRQSVAFWCNPISGHATLYWYQQILGQGPKLLIQFQNNGVVDDSQLPKDRFSAERLKGVDSTLKIQPAKLEDSAVYLCASSSRDRGTGELFFGEGSRLTVL.

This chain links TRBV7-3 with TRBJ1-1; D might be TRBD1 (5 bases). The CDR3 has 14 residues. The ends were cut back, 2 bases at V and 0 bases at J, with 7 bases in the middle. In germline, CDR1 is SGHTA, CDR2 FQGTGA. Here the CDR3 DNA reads TGTGCCAGCAGCTTAGGAGGGGTGAACACTGAAGCTTTCTTT. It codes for CASSLGGVNTEAFF.

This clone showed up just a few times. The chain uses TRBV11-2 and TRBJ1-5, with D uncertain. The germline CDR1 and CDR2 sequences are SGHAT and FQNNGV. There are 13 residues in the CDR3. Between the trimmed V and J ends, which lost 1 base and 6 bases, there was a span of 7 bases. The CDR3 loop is CASSLVVGQPQHF. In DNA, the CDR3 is TGTGCCAGCAGCTTAGTAGTAGGTCAGCCCCAGCATTTT.

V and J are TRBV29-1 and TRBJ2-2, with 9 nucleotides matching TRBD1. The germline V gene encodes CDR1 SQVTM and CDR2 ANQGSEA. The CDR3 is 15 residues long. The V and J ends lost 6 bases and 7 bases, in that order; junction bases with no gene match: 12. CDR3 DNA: TGCAGCGTCAATGCCCCGGGACAGGGACTCGGGGAGCTGTTTTTT. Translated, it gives CSVNAPGQGLGELFF.

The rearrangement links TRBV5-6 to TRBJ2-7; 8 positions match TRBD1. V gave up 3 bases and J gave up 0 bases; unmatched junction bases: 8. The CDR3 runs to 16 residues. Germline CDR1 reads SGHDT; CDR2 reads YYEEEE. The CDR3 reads CASSSVPGQASYEQYF. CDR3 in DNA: TGTGCCAGCAGCTCTGTACCGGGACAGGCCTCCTACGAGCAGTACTTC.

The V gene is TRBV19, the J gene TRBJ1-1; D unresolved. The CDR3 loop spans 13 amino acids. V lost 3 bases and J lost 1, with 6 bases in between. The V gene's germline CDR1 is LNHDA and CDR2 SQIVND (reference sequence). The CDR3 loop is CASSIGKNTEAFF. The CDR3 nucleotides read TGTGCCAGTAGTATTGGTAAGAACACTGAAGCTTTCTTT.

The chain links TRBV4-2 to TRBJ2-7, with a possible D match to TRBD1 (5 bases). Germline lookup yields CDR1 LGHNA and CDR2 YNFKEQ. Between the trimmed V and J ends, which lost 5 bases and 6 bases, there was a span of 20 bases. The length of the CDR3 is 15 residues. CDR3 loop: CASSSGYGVNREQYF. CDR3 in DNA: TGTGCCAGCAGCTCAGGGTACGGAGTAAATCGCGAGCAGTACTTC.

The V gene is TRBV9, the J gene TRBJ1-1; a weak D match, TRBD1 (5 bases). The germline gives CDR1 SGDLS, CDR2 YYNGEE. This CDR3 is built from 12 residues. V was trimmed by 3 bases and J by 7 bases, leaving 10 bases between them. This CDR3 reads CASSGSGSEAFF. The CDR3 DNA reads TGTGCCAGCAGCGGGTCAGGGAGTGAAGCTTTCTTT.

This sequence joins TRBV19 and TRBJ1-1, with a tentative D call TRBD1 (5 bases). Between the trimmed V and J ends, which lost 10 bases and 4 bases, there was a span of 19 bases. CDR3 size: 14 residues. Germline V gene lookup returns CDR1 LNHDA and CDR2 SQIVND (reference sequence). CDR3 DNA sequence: TGTGCCACCACCACCCGATGGGGCGGCACTGAAGCTTTCTTT. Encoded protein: CATTTRWGGTEAFF. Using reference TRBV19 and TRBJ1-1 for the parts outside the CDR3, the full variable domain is DGGITQSPKYLFRKEGQNVTLSCEQNLNHDAMYWYRQDPGQGLRLIYYSQIVNDFQKGDIAEGYSVSREKKESFPLTVTSAQKNPTAFYLCATTTRWGGTEAFFGQGTRLTVV.

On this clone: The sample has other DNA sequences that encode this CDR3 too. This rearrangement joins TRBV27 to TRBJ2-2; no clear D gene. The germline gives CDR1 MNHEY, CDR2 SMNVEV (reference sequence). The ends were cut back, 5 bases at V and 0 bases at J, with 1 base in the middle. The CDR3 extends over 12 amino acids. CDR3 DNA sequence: TGTGCCAGCAGTCCGAACACCGGGGAGCTGTTTTTT. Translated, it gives CASSPNTGELFF.

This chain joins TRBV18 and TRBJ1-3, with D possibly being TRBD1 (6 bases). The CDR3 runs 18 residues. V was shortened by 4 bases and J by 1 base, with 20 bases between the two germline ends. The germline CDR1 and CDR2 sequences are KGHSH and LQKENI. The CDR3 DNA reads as TGTGCCAGCTCACTAAAACACGGACAGATACCGTCTGGAAACACCATATATTTT. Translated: CASSLKHGQIPSGNTIYF.

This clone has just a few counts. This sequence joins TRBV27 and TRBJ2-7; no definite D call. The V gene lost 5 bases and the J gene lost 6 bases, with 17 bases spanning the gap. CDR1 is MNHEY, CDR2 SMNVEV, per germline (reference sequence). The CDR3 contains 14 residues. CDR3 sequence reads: CASSPGGVESEQYF. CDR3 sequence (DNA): TGTGCCAGCAGTCCAGGTGGGGTCGAGTCCGAGCAGTACTTC.

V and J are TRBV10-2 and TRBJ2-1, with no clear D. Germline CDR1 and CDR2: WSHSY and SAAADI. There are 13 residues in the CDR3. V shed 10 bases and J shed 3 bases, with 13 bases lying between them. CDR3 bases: TGCGCCACCACACTGGCGGACTACAATGAGCAGTTCTTC. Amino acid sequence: CATTLADYNEQFF.

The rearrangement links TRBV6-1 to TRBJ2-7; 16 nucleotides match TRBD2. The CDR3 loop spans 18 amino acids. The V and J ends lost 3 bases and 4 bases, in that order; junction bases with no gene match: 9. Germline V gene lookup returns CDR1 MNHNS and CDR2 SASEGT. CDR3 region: CASSEDRGGLAGGYEQYF. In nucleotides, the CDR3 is TGTGCCAGCAGTGAGGACAGGGGGGGACTAGCGGGAGGGTACGAGCAGTACTTC.

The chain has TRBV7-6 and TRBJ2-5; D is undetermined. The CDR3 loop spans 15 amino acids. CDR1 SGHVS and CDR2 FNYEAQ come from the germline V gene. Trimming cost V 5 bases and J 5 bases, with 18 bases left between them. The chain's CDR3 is CASSRSIGLGETQYF. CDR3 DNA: TGTGCCAGCAGCCGAAGTATAGGGCTCGGGGAGACCCAGTACTTC.